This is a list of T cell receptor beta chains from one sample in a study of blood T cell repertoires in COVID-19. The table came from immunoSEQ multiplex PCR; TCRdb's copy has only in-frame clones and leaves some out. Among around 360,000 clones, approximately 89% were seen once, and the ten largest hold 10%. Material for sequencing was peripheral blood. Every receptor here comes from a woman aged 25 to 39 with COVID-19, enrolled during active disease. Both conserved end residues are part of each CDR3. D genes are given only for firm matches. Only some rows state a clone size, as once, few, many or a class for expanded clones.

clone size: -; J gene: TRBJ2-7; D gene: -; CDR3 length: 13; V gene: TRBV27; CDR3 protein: CASSLGSRGEQYF; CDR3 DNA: TGTGCCAGCAGCTTGGGCTCTAGGGGCGAGCAGTACTTC
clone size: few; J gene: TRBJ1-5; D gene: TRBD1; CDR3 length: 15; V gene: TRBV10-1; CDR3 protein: CASSTGTGTHQPQHF; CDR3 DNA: TGCGCCAGCAGTACCGGGACAGGGACCCATCAGCCCCAGCATTTT
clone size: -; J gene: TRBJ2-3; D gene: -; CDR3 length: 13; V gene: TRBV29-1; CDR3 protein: CSAPRESTDTQYF; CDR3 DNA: TGCAGCGCGCCGCGGGAAAGCACAGATACGCAGTATTTT
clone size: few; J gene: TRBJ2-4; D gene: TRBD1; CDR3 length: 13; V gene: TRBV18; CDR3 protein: CASSPPTGDIQYF; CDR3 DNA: TGTGCCAGCTCACCGCCCACAGGGGACATTCAGTACTTC
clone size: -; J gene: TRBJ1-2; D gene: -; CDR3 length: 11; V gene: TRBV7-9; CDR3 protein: CASSLATAFAF; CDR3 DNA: TGTGCCAGCAGCTTAGCGACTGCTTTTGCCTTC
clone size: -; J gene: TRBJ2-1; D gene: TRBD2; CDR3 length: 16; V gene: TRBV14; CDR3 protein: CASSPLPGLVINEQFF; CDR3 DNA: TGTGCCAGCAGCCCATTACCCGGACTAGTCATCAATGAGCAGTTCTTC
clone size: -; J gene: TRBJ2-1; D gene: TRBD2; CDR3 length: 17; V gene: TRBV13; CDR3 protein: CASSFTLLAGNQGEQFF; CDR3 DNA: TGTGCCAGCAGCTTCACCCTTCTAGCGGGAAATCAAGGTGAGCAGTTCTTC
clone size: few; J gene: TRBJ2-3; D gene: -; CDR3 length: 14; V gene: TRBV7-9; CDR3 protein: CASSLSAVYDTQYF; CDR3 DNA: TGTGCCAGCAGCTTAAGCGCGGTTTACGATACGCAGTATTTT
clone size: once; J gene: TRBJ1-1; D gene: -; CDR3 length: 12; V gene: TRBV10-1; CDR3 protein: CASNDKNTEAFF; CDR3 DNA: TGCGCCAGCAACGACAAGAACACTGAAGCTTTCTTT
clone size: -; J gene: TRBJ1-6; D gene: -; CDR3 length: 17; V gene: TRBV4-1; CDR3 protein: CASSQVGPGGYNSPLHF; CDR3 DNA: TGCGCCAGCAGCCAAGTCGGCCCGGGCGGGTATAATTCACCCCTCCACTTT
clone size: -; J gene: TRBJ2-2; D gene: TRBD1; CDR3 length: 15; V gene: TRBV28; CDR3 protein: CASSLGGQVTGELFF; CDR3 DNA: TGTGCCAGCAGTTTAGGGGGACAGGTGACCGGGGAGCTGTTTTTT
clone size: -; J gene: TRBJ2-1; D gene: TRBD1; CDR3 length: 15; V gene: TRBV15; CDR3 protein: CATSSGQGGGDEQFF; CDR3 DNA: TGTGCCACCAGCAGCGGACAGGGTGGAGGGGATGAGCAGTTCTTC
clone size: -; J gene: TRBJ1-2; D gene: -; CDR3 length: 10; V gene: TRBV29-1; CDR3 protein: CSVDQAGYTF; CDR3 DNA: TGCAGCGTTGATCAGGCTGGCTACACCTTC
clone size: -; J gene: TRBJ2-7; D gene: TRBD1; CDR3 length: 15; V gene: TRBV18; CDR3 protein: CASSSGQGASYEQYF; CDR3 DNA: TGTGCCAGCTCATCGGGACAGGGGGCATCCTACGAGCAGTACTTC
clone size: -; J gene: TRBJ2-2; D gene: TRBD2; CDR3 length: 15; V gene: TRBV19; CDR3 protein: CASRELAGGGGELFF; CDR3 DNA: TGTGCCAGCCGGGAACTAGCGGGGGGAGGCGGGGAGCTGTTTTTT
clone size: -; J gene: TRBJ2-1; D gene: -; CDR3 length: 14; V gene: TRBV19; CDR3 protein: CASEERNSYNEQFF; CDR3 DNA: TGTGCCAGTGAGGAGCGGAATTCCTACAATGAGCAGTTCTTC
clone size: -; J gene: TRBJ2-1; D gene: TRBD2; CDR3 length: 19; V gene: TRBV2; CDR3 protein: CASSPPLAGGSRSYNEQFF; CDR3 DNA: TGTGCCAGCAGTCCCCCCCTAGCGGGAGGGAGTCGGTCCTACAATGAGCAGTTCTTC
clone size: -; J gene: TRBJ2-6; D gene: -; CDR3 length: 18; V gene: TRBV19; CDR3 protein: CASSVNPRLISGANVLTF; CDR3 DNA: TGTGCCAGTAGTGTGAACCCCAGGCTGATCTCTGGGGCCAACGTCCTGACTTTC
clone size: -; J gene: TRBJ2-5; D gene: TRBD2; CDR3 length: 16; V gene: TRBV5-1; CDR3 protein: CASSFRTSGRGETQYF; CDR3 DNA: TGCGCCAGCAGCTTTCGGACTAGCGGGAGGGGGGAGACCCAGTACTTC
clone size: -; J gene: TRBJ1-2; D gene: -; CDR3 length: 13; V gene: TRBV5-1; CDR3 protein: CASSLEGVYGYTF; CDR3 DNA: TGCGCCAGCAGCTTGGAAGGGGTCTATGGCTACACCTTC
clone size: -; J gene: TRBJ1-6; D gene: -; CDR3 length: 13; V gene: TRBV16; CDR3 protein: CASSQSQNSPLHF; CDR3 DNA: TGTGCCAGCAGCCAATCCCAGAATTCACCCCTCCACTTT
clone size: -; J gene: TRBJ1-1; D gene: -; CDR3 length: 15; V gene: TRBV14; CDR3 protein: CASSHRRQENTEAFF; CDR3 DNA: TGTGCCAGCAGCCACCGTAGACAGGAAAACACTGAAGCTTTCTTT
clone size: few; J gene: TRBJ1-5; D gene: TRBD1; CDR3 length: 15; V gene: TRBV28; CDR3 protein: CASSTGQGGNQPQHF; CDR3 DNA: TGTGCCAGCAGTACAGGACAGGGAGGCAATCAGCCCCAGCATTTT
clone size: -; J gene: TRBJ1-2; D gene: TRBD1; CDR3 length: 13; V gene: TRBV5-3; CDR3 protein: CARSSQGIYGYTF; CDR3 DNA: TGTGCCAGAAGCTCACAGGGGATCTATGGCTACACCTTC
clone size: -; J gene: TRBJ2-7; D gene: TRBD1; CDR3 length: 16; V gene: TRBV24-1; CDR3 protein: CATSDARDRASYEQYF; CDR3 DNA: TGTGCCACCAGTGACGCCCGGGACAGGGCTTCCTACGAGCAGTACTTC
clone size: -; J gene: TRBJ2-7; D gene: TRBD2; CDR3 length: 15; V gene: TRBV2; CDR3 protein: CASNTRGLDRYEQYF; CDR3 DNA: TGTGCCAGCAACACACGGGGACTAGATCGGTACGAGCAGTACTTC
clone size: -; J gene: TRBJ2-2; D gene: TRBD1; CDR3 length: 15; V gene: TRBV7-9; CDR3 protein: CASSLGTGDTGELFF; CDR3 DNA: TGTGCCAGCAGCTTGGGTACAGGGGACACCGGGGAGCTGTTTTTT
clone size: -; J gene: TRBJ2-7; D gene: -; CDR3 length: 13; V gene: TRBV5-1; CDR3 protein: CASSLRGYYEQYF; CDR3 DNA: TGCGCCAGCAGCTTGAGGGGTTACTACGAGCAGTACTTC